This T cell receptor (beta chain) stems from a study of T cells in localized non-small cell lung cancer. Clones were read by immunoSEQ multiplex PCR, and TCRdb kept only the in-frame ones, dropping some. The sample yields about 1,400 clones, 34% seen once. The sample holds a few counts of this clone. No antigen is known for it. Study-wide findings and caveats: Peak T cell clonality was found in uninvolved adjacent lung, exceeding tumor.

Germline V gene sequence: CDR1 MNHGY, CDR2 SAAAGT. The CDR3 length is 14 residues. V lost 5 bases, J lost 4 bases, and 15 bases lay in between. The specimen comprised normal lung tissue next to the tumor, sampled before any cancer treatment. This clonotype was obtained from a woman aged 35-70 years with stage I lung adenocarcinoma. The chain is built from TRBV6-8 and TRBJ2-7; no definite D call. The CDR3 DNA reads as TGTGCCAGCAGTGGGGATGGGTTTGTTTACGAGCAGTACTTC. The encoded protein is CASSGDGFVYEQYF.